This is a list of T cell receptor beta chains from one sample in a study of T-cell reconstitution after alpha-beta-depleted transplantation in children. From the PCR reads, TCRdb called clonotypes with MiXCR, one entry per CDR3 protein. The data show about 500,000 distinct CDR3 sequences, about 30% seen once. This specimen consisted of PBMCs from the stem cell graft donor, obtained from the stem cell graft. The receptors derive from a human donor who donated a stem cell graft to a child with aplastic anemia. Both conserved end residues are part of each CDR3. D genes are given only for firm matches. Clone size, where shown, is once, few, many, or a class for clones that have expanded.

size: few; V: TRBV5-1; D: -; J: TRBJ1-1; CDR3: CASSLAAEGRDTEAFF; DNA: TGCGCCAGCAGCTTGGCCGCGGAGGGGAGGGACACTGAAGCTTTCTTT
size: -; V: TRBV11-2; D: TRBD1; J: TRBJ1-3; CDR3: CASSLRFREQGYGNTIYF; DNA: TGTGCCAGCAGCTTAAGGTTCCGGGAACAGGGGTATGGAAACACCATATATTTT
size: many; V: TRBV29-1; D: -; J: TRBJ2-7; CDR3: CSVDITGLRYEQYF; DNA: TGCAGCGTTGACATAACGGGTCTACGGTACGAGCAGTACTTC
size: few; V: TRBV20-1; D: TRBD2; J: TRBJ2-5; CDR3: CSARSRAGAMETQYF; DNA: TGCAGTGCTAGGAGCCGAGCGGGAGCGATGGAGACCCAGTACTTC
size: -; V: TRBV29-1; D: TRBD1; J: TRBJ2-3; CDR3: CSQQQGAQDTQYF; DNA: TGCAGCCAACAACAGGGGGCACAAGATACGCAGTATTTT
size: -; V: TRBV4-3; D: -; J: TRBJ2-7; CDR3: CASSQDRPGLVSYEQYF; DNA: TGCGCCAGCAGCCAAGATCGACCGGGACTGGTCTCCTACGAGCAGTACTTC
size: -; V: TRBV7-8; D: -; J: TRBJ1-2; CDR3: CASSPDRQIYGYTF; DNA: TGTGCCAGCAGCCCTGATCGACAGATTTATGGCTACACCTTC
size: -; V: TRBV9; D: -; J: TRBJ2-5; CDR3: CASSVVPADGRSQETQYF; DNA: TGTGCCAGCAGCGTAGTTCCGGCAGATGGGAGGTCGCAAGAGACCCAGTACTTC
size: few; V: TRBV10-3; D: TRBD1; J: TRBJ2-5; CDR3: CAISGGTGVTEETQYF; DNA: TGTGCCATCAGTGGGGGGACAGGGGTCACTGAAGAGACCCAGTACTTC
size: -; V: TRBV7-2; D: -; J: TRBJ2-7; CDR3: CASSHGASDEQYF; DNA: TGTGCCAGCAGCCATGGGGCTAGCGACGAGCAGTACTTC
size: few; V: TRBV28; D: -; J: TRBJ1-1; CDR3: CASSLVQRVEAFF; DNA: TGTGCCAGCAGCTTGGTTCAAAGGGTTGAAGCTTTCTTT
size: -; V: TRBV28; D: TRBD1; J: TRBJ1-6; CDR3: CASSPLRGGSPLHF; DNA: TGTGCCAGCAGTCCCCTCAGGGGGGGTTCACCCCTCCACTTT